This T cell receptor beta chain was sequenced during a study of blood T cell repertoires in COVID-19. Overall study: T cells, B-cell-depleted T cells, or PBMCs supplied cDNA or gDNA.

Some clones are missing from TCRdb's copy, which holds only in-frame ones; the method was immunoSEQ multiplex PCR. The table lists 200,000 or so clones, nearly 90% of them singletons. CDR1 is MNHEY and CDR2 is SVGAGI in the germline V gene. V was clipped by 0 bases and J by 5 bases, with 13 bases between them. The CDR3 has 15 residues. This clone was observed once. Sequenced material: PBMCs or T cells enriched from blood (not recorded which). This chain joins TRBV6-5 and TRBJ1-1; a weak D match, TRBD1 (5 bases). The clonotype originates from a man aged 30 to 45 who had recovered from COVID-19. CDR3 residues: CASSYSRAGRTEAFF. The CDR3 region has the DNA TGTGCCAGCAGTTACTCGAGGGCAGGGAGGACTGAAGCTTTCTTT.